This TCR beta chain was documented in a study of response to subunit inactivated influenza vaccine. Study results and limitations: The authors suggested that few new T cells are recruited per seasonal influenza vaccination.

TCRdb processed the RT-PCR reads anew with MiXCR; each CDR3 protein has one entry. The table has 500,000 or so distinct CDR3 sequences, 10% to 11% seen once. Notes on this clonotype: Its specificity is unknown.

The sequencing here drew on PBMCs from blood, taken 40 to 50 days after vaccination. The origin of this receptor is a man aged 50-60 years who received an inactivated influenza vaccine.

CDR3 DNA: TGTGCCAGCAGGGCGGGACTAGGCCATAGCACAGATACGCAGTATTTT. Translation: CASRAGLGHSTDTQYF. The chain couples TRBV7-2 to TRBJ2-3, with TRBD2 matching 8 bases. In germline, CDR1 is SGHTA, CDR2 FQGNSA. With 6 bases clipped from V and 0 bases from J, the junction kept 8 bases outside the gene matches. The CDR3 totals 16 residues.